The subject of this entry is one T cell receptor beta chain. A far more abundant clone sits one base away, making this likely a read error. CDR3 size: 14 residues. The ends lost 5 bases at V and 1 base at J; junction bases unmatched: 4. CDR1 SGHTA and CDR2 FQGTGA come from the germline V gene. This sample is drawn from a study of shared clonotypes between healthy human individuals. In the study overall: In total, the donors were two women and a few men aged 18 to 49.

Clones were sequenced by immunoSEQ multiplex PCR, and TCRdb holds only the in-frame ones, with some missing. The table has 490,000 or so clones, over 60% seen once. This clonotype was sampled from a woman aged 40 to 50 in good health. Some clones in this sample may be carry-over from other donors' samples. Sample: PBMCs. J is TRBJ1-1 and V is TRBV7-3; 7 bases align to TRBD1. CDR3 protein: CASSLGTANTEAFF. The CDR3 DNA follows: TGTGCCAGCAGCCTCGGGACAGCGAACACTGAAGCTTTCTTT. Looking up the rest from reference TRBV7-3 and TRBJ1-1 gives the full variable domain: GAGVSQTPSNKVTEKGKYVELRCDPISGHTALYWYRQSLGQGPEFLIYFQGTGAADDSGLPNDRFFAVRPEGSVSTLKIQRTERGDSAVYLCASSLGTANTEAFFGQGTRLTVV.